The 10 T cell receptor beta chains below all came from one sample that was sequenced in a study of T-cell reconstitution after alpha-beta-depleted transplantation in children (TCRdb year 2016). To prepare the library, PCR was applied. The sample was run on an Illumina HiSeq 2500. TCR libraries were prepared with molecular barcoding, using unique molecular identifiers to normalize TCRbeta repertoire quantification. TCRdb redid the processing of the public reads, applying fastp at Q25 and MiXCR, and retained in-frame beta chains. Records with the same CDR3 protein are collapsed into one entry carrying the most frequent genes and DNA. The sample data list about 360,000 distinct CDR3 sequences, and roughly 15% of these were observed just once. The top ten constitute about 4% of the sample. Sequenced material: PBMCs, taken from the stem cell graft. These receptors came from a human donor who donated a stem cell graft to a child with Fanconi anemia.

V and J are TRBV6-5 and TRBJ2-7, with D perhaps TRBD1 (6 bases). The CDR3 length is 14 residues. CDR1 and CDR2 (germline): MNHEY, SVGAGI. Between the trimmed V and J ends, which lost 2 bases and 4 bases, there was a span of 12 bases. CDR3 bases: TGTGCCAGCAGTTACGGACAGCCCCCTTACGAGCAGTACTTC. Translated, it gives CASSYGQPPYEQYF.

This chain connects TRBV11-2 to TRBJ2-1; unclear D gene. Germline CDR1 and CDR2: SGHAT and FQNNGV. Trimming took 3 bases from V and 8 from J, leaving 5 bases between them. The CDR3 is 11 residues long. CDR3 amino acids: CASSFAHEQFF. The DNA of the CDR3 is TGTGCCAGCAGCTTTGCCCATGAGCAGTTCTTC.

This clonotype was picked up a small number of times. The V gene is TRBV6-5, the J gene TRBJ1-5; D perhaps matches TRBD1 (5 bases). In germline, CDR1 is MNHEY, CDR2 SVGAGI. The CDR3 has 17 amino acids. Trimming cost V 2 bases and J 1 base, with 15 bases left between them. The DNA for the CDR3 is TGTGCCAGCAGTTACCCGGAAGGGGCAGAGAGCAATCAGCCCCAGCATTTT. Translating gives CASSYPEGAESNQPQHF.

The rearrangement links TRBV27 to TRBJ2-1, with 7 positions matching TRBD1. Germline CDR1 MNHEY, CDR2 SMNVEV (reference sequence). CDR3 length: 12 amino acids. After removal of 3 bases from V and 13 bases from J, the junction contained 6 bases not matched to a gene. The CDR3 DNA is TGTGCCAGCAGTTTCCACAGGGGCCCCCAGTTCTTC. This gives the protein CASSFHRGPQFF.

The CDR3, as DNA: TGCGCCAGCAGCCTGCGCGAGACAGGGAGCAATGAGCAGTTCTTC. As protein: CASSLRETGSNEQFF. The gene calls are TRBV5-1 and TRBJ2-1; TRBD1 aligns across 7 bases. The CDR3 has 15 amino acids. V was pared by 4 bases and J by 6 bases, with 10 bases of the junction left unmatched. The germline V gene encodes CDR1 SGHRS and CDR2 YFSETQ.

This clonotype was recorded at least ten times. This chain connects TRBV5-1 to TRBJ2-5, with unresolved D. The CDR3 is made up of 12 amino acids. V lost 7 bases and J 2 bases, leaving 9 bases between the germline ends. The germline CDR1 and CDR2 sequences are SGHRS and YFSETQ. Here the CDR3 DNA reads TGCGCCAGCGGGGAAACACAAGAGACCCAGTACTTC. This translates into CASGETQETQYF. Using reference TRBV5-1 and TRBJ2-5 for the parts outside the CDR3, the full variable domain is KAGVTQTPRYLIKTRGQQVTLSCSPISGHRSVSWYQQTPGQGLQFLFEYFSETQRNKGNFPGRFSGRQFSNSRSEMNVSTLELGDSALYLCASGETQETQYFGPGTRLLVL.

Only a few counts were recorded for this clonotype. The chain is built from TRBV6-2 or TRBV6-3 and TRBJ2-1; D gene unclear. V was shortened by 6 bases and J by 1 base, with 25 bases between the two germline ends. The CDR3 totals 19 residues. Germline V gene sequence: CDR1 MNHEY, CDR2 SVGEGT. The CDR3 loop reads CASSTHVKSQVLSYNEQFF. CDR3 sequence (DNA): TGTGCCAGCAGCACCCACGTCAAGTCCCAGGTGTTATCCTACAATGAGCAGTTCTTC.

The chain joins TRBV15 to TRBJ2-7, with TRBD1 matching 7 bases. CDR1 and CDR2 (germline): LNHNV, YYDKDF (reference sequence). Trimming removed 5 bases from V and 3 bases from J; junction bases left unmatched: 1. There are 12 residues in the CDR3. The CDR3 region has the DNA TGTGCCACCAGCGGGGACAGCTACGAGCAGTACTTC. Its protein product is CATSGDSYEQYF. Combining the CDR3 with reference TRBV15 and TRBJ2-7 gives the whole variable domain DAMVIQNPRYQVTQFGKPVTLSCSQTLNHNVMYWYQQKSSQAPKLLFHYYDKDFNNEADTPDNFQSRRPNTSFCFLDIRSPGLGDTAMYLCATSGDSYEQYFGPGTRLTVT.

V and J are TRBV7-2 and TRBJ2-1, with 11 bases matching TRBD2. Germline V lookup: CDR1 SGHTA, CDR2 FQGNSA. The CDR3 runs 17 residues. The V gene end was trimmed by 5 bases and the J gene end by 5 bases; junction bases not matched to a gene: 11. The chain's CDR3 is CASSPQLLAGADNEQFF. In DNA form, the CDR3 reads TGTGCCAGCAGCCCTCAGTTACTAGCGGGGGCCGACAATGAGCAGTTCTTC.

At least ten counts were recorded for this clonotype. The V and J genes are TRBV5-4 and TRBJ1-1; D ambiguous. This CDR3 has 11 residues. V was clipped by 3 bases and J by 4 bases, with 4 bases between them. CDR1 and CDR2 (germline): SGHNT, YYREEE (reference sequence). For the CDR3, the DNA is TGTGCCAGCAGCTCGATCACTGAAGCTTTCTTT. Its protein product is CASSSITEAFF.